This record covers a single TCR beta chain. This clonotype was detected ten times or more. No antigen is known for it. No qualities accompany the bases; no much larger clone lies one base away. Graves' hyperthyroidism was defined as stable when no progression to ophthalmopathy occurred over 18 months of follow-up. Hyperthyroidism patients were aged 18 to 65 years and newly diagnosed, with disease duration of less than 2 months. Patients with uncontrolled infections, other autoimmune diseases, pregnancy or lactation were excluded. Clinical symptoms, serum thyroxine and TRAb, thyroid ultrasound, and orbital computed tomography formed the basis for the diagnoses. PBMCs were separated from roughly 10 ml of fresh peripheral blood using Ficoll-Paque density gradient centrifugation. Total RNA was extracted with Trizol reagent, and quality was checked on an Agilent 2100 Bioanalyzer. The TCR beta CDR3 regions were amplified from the RNA transcripts. The TCR CDR3 was subjected to a first round of RT-PCR using the HTBI primer set and the Qiagen OneStep RT-PCR kit. Libraries were constructed in a second round of multiplex PCR, after which size selection and purification were carried out. Sequencing of the libraries was done on an Illumina HiSeq2000 using paired-end 100 bp reads. The authors' analysis ran thus. SOAPnuke was used to process the raw data, removing reads that contained adapters or uncalled bases, had a mean Phred below 15, or lacked an exact match to the constant primer or identifier. COPE v1.2.5 was used to merge high-quality paired reads, and clonotypes were defined as unique nucleotide sequences. MiTCR v1.1 was used to align clonotypes to the IMGT TRBV, TRBD and TRBJ reference segments. Analysis was restricted to V-J combinations with a frequency above 0.0001, which covered over 98% of repertoires. The TCS score was defined as F50 (clonal expansion) divided by E x V (chaos), with BLOSUM62-based TCRdist calculated between CDR3 peptides within each V-J. Welch's t-statistics and random forest reduced around 520 V-J features to some 14, which were used in a naive Bayes classifier (R e1071). Clones were called with MiXCR by TCRdb after fastp trimmed the public reads at Q25, and only in-frame beta chains were retained. Under each unique CDR3 protein, matching rows form one entry showing the most common genes and DNA. The V and J calls reflect TCRdb's pipeline rather than the authors' work. The sample includes about 210,000 distinct CDR3 sequences, with 18% observed a single time. About two fifths of the sample is taken by the ten largest.

V loses 3 bases, J loses 3 bases, and the germline ends lie 13 bases apart. The CDR3, cysteine through phenylalanine, is 15 amino acids long. The DNA shown is the 45-base CDR3, in frame from base 1. CDR1 and CDR2, per the germline V gene, are SGHRS and YFSETQ. These data come from a study of T cells in Graves' hyperthyroidism and ophthalmopathy (dated by TCRdb to about 2019). Study-level background: Peripheral blood samples were taken at initial diagnosis, before any treatment was given. For training and testing, the roughly 97 patients in the discovery cohort were randomly divided in a 7:3 ratio. An independent validation cohort of under 20 hyperthyroidism patients and 15 or so patients who later progressed to ophthalmopathy tested prospective prediction of ophthalmopathy. The study also compared thyroid tissue and blood T-cell repertoires from 5 to 7 Graves' hyperthyroidism patients. To identify distinguishing TCR V-J signatures, a discovery cohort of about 95 patients was used, comprising some 43 with Graves' ophthalmopathy and 57 with stable Graves' hyperthyroidism. After sampling, hyperthyroidism patients received methimazole starting at 30 mg daily, and ophthalmopathy patients received high-dose intravenous methylprednisolone. According to the paper, TCR Vbeta CDR3 sequencing was carried out on some 130 peripheral blood samples, which came from 40 to 45 ophthalmopathy, 70 to 80 hyperthyroidism and approximately 17 progressor patients. Results the study describes overall, beyond this receptor: Most expanded thyroid clonotypes (frequency above 0.001) were also found in blood, which suggests that blood repertoires may mirror thyroid immune responses. No statistical method was used to fix the sample size in advance, and group allocation was not hidden from the investigators. In validation, the model predicted progression to ophthalmopathy a median of approximately 6.3 months before onset, with approximately 71% sensitivity and 72.22% specificity. Ophthalmopathy was separated from stable hyperthyroidism by a 13 V-J signature model, with about 88% sensitivity and about 81% specificity obtained in cross-validation and 80%/75% obtained in testing.

This TCR was sampled from a man between 35 and 55 years old with Graves' hyperthyroidism. Rearrangement joined TRBV5-1 to TRBJ2-1; a confident D gene designation cannot be given. Sequencing used blood. The CDR3: CASSSDSSLYNEQFF. The sequence in DNA is TGCGCCAGCAGCTCTGACTCGTCCCTCTACAATGAGCAGTTCTTC.